Shown below are 15 T cell receptor beta chains from a single sample sequenced in a study of cytomegalovirus exposure and HLA in healthy donors. The study ran its PCR with 60 Vbeta and 13 Jbeta primers. Libraries were prepared by immunoSEQ multiplex PCR; TCRdb keeps only in-frame clonotypes and omits some of them. The sample includes about 180,000 clones, about four fifths of them seen just once. Sequencing was carried out using PBMCs. These receptors were collected from a woman aged 25 to 45 in good health and CMV-seronegative.

In this sample, this clone turned up a few times. The V gene is TRBV6-1, the J gene TRBJ1-4; 7 bases fit TRBD1. This CDR3 is built from 15 residues. The trim removed 6 bases at V and 7 bases at J, leaving 11 bases unmatched. Per germline, CDR1 MNHNS and CDR2 SASEGT. Here the CDR3 reads CASRIQGFEGEKLFF. CDR3 in DNA: TGTGCCAGCAGAATACAGGGGTTTGAGGGTGAAAAACTGTTTTTT.

V gene TRBV30 combines with J gene TRBJ1-1; possible D gene TRBD1, 6 bases. Trimming shortened V by 0 bases and J by 7 bases, and 12 bases separated the two germline ends. The V gene's germline CDR1 is GTSNPN and CDR2 SVGIG (reference sequence). This CDR3 has 13 residues. The chain's CDR3 is CAWSVKGEGEAFF. Here the CDR3 DNA reads TGTGCCTGGAGTGTGAAGGGGGAGGGTGAAGCTTTCTTT.

The rearrangement uses TRBV7-3 and TRBJ1-4, with a tentative D call TRBD1 (5 bases). Between the trimmed V and J ends, which lost 5 bases and 7 bases, there was a span of 11 bases. This CDR3 region has 13 residues. Germline CDR1 reads SGHTA; CDR2 reads FQGTGA. CDR3 residues: CASSQGVGEKLFF. The CDR3 region has the DNA TGTGCCAGCAGCCAAGGGGTTGGTGAAAAACTGTTTTTT.

This chain links TRBV30 with TRBJ1-1, with D uncertain. CDR1 is GTSNPN and CDR2 is SVGIG in the germline V gene (reference sequence). V was clipped by 0 bases and J by 0 bases, with 20 bases between them. This CDR3 region has 18 residues. CDR3 bases: TGTGCCTGGAGTGTATGGGCCGGCTATGGTGGTATGAACACTGAAGCTTTCTTT. Translation gives CAWSVWAGYGGMNTEAFF.

This chain uses TRBV7-9 with TRBJ1-6; TRBD1 might be the D (6 bases). The CDR3 runs 16 residues. V gave up 5 bases and J gave up 9 bases, with 20 bases separating them. The germline CDR1 and CDR2 sequences are SEHNR and FQNEAQ (reference sequence). CDR3 DNA: TGTGCCAGCAGCCCGGGGGGGGGCACAGGGCTTTCACCCCTCCACTTT. The encoded protein is CASSPGGGTGLSPLHF.

The rearrangement uses TRBV4-3 and TRBJ2-3; the D is unclear. The germline V gene encodes CDR1 LGHNA and CDR2 YSLEER. Trimming removed 1 base at V and 1 base at J, with 6 bases between. CDR3 length equals 14 residues. The CDR3 loop is CASSQGLGTDTQYF. For the CDR3, the DNA is TGCGCCAGCAGCCAAGGACTGGGCACAGATACGCAGTATTTT.

The chain joins TRBV6-1 to TRBJ1-2, with D unresolved. CDR1 MNHNS and CDR2 SASEGT come from the germline V gene. Trimming shortened V by 8 bases and J by 4 bases, and 17 bases separated the two germline ends. This CDR3 comprises 14 residues. CDR3: CASSHREGGYGYTF. CDR3 coding DNA: TGTGCCAGCTCTCACCGCGAGGGAGGCTATGGCTACACCTTC.

V usage is TRBV29-1 and J usage is TRBJ2-7; no reliable D call. V was clipped by 4 bases and J by 3 bases, with 13 bases between them. The CDR3 runs 13 residues. Per the germline V gene, CDR1 is SQVTM and CDR2 is ANQGSEA. The CDR3 DNA follows: TGCAGCGTTGCTGGTTCTGGCCGCTACGAGCAGTACTTC. Translated: CSVAGSGRYEQYF.

CDR3 loop: CSALRGSGANVLTF. The CDR3 DNA reads TGCAGCGCTCTCAGGGGGTCTGGGGCCAACGTCCTGACTTTC. The V call is TRBV29-1, the J call TRBJ2-6; the match to TRBD1 covers 7 bases. V was clipped by 7 bases and J by 1 base; unmatched bases: 4. CDR1 and CDR2 from the germline V gene are SQVTM and ANQGSEA. CDR3 length: 14 amino acids.

The chain is built from TRBV5-1 and TRBJ2-5; 12 bases match TRBD1. The CDR3 extends over 15 amino acids. Trimming at V came to 4 bases and at J to 4 bases, leaving 5 bases not matched to a gene. Germline CDR1 and CDR2: SGHRS and YFSETQ. This CDR3 reads CASSPGTGGGETQYF. The CDR3, as DNA: TGCGCCAGCAGCCCGGGGACAGGGGGCGGAGAGACCCAGTACTTC. Supplemented by reference TRBV5-1 and TRBJ2-5, the full variable domain reads KAGVTQTPRYLIKTRGQQVTLSCSPISGHRSVSWYQQTPGQGLQFLFEYFSETQRNKGNFPGRFSGRQFSNSRSEMNVSTLELGDSALYLCASSPGTGGGETQYFGPGTRLLVL.

The genes are TRBV6-1 and TRBJ1-1; 7 bases map to TRBD1. The CDR3 totals 17 residues. V shed 0 bases and J 2 bases; nucleotides not matched to a gene: 9. From germline, CDR1 is MNHNS and CDR2 SASEGT. The CDR3 is CASSEAPGQYFNTEAFF. In nucleotides, the CDR3 is TGTGCCAGCAGTGAAGCGCCGGGACAGTACTTTAACACTGAAGCTTTCTTT.

This clone came up a few times. J is TRBJ2-7 and V is TRBV30; 7 bases are shared with TRBD1. CDR3 length equals 11 residues. Germline loops: CDR1 GTSNPN, CDR2 SVGIG (reference sequence). The V gene end was trimmed by 4 bases and the J gene end by 9 bases; junction bases not matched to a gene: 6. Here the CDR3 reads CAWTTGMGQYF. The CDR3 bases are TGTGCCTGGACGACAGGGATGGGGCAGTACTTC. Filled out from reference TRBV30 and TRBJ2-7, the complete variable domain reads SQTIHQWPATLVQPVGSPLSLECTVEGTSNPNLYWYRQAAGRGLQLLFYSVGIGQISSEVPQNLSASRPQDRQFILSSKKLLLSDSGFYLCAWTTGMGQYFGPGTRLTVT.

The chain recombines TRBV7-9 with TRBJ2-1, with 7 bases identical to TRBD2. The CDR3 sequence is 17 residues long. Germline loops: CDR1 SEHNR, CDR2 FQNEAQ (reference sequence). V lost 2 bases to trimming and J lost 8 bases; unmatched junction nucleotides: 15. The DNA of the CDR3 is TGTGCCAGCAGCTTAAGAATGGGTAGCGGGCCAAGGCATGAGCAGTTCTTC. Its translation is CASSLRMGSGPRHEQFF.

The J gene is TRBJ2-7, the V gene TRBV4-1; D remains ambiguous. The CDR3 has 12 amino acids. The ends were cut back, 2 bases at V and 7 bases at J, with 9 bases in the middle. Germline V CDR1 and CDR2: MGHRA, YSYEKL. CDR3 in amino acids: CASSQNFREQYF. The CDR3 coding sequence is TGCGCCAGCAGCCAAAACTTTCGGGAGCAGTACTTC.

The chain joins TRBV6-4 to TRBJ2-1, with TRBD2 as a possible D gene (5 bases). The V and J ends lost 8 bases and 5 bases respectively, with 16 bases between them. Germline V gene data show CDR1 as MRHNA and CDR2 as SNTAGT. The CDR3 covers 14 residues. The CDR3 DNA reads as TGTGCCAGCGCATCAAGCCGGGAAAACAATGAGCAGTTCTTC. Protein sequence: CASASSRENNEQFF.